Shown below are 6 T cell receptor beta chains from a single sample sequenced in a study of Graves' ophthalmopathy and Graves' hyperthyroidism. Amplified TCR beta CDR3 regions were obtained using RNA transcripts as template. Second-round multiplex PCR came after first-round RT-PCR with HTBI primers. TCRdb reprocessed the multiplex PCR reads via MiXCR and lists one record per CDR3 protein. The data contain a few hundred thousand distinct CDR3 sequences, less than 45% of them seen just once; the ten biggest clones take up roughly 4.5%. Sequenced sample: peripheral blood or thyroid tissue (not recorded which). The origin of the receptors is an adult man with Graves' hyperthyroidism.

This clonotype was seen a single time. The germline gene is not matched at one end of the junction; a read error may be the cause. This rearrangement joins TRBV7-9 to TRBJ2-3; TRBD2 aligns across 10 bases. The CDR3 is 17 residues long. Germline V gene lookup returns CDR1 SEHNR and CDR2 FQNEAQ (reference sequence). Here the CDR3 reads CASSLTIAGGLTDTQYF. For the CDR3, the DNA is TGCGCCAGCAGCTTGACCATAGCGGGAGGCCTCACAGATACGCAGTATTTT.

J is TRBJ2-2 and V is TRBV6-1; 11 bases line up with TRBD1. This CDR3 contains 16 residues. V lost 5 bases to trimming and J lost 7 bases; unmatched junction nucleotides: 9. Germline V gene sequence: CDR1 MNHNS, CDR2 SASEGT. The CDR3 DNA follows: TGTGCCAGCAGTCTCGGACAGGGGGCATTTGTCGGGGAGCTGTTTTTT. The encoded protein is CASSLGQGAFVGELFF.

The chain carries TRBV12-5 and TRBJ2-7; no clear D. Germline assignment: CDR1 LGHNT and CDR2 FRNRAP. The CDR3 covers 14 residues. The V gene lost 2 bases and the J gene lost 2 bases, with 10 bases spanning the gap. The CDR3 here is CASGLIPLTYEQYF. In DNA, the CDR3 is TGTGCTAGTGGTTTGATACCGCTCACCTACGAGCAGTACTTC.

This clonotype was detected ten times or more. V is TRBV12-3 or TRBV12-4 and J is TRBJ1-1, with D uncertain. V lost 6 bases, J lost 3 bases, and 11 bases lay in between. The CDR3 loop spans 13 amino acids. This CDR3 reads CASRPGVYTEAFF. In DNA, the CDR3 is TGTGCCAGCAGGCCTGGGGTTTACACTGAAGCTTTCTTT.

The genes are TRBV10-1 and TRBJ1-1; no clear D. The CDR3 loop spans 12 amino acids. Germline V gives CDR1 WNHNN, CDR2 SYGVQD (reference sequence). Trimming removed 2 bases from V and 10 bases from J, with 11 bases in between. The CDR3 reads CASSEVIAGAFF. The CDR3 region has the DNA TGCGCCAGCAGTGAGGTGATAGCGGGAGCTTTCTTT.

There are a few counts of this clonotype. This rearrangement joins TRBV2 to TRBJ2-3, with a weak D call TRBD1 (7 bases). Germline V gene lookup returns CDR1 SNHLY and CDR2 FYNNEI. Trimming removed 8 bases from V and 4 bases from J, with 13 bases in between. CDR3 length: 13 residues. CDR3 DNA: TGTGCCAGCTCAGGGGGGCAGGCAGATACGCAGTATTTT. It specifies CASSGGQADTQYF.